This is a list of T cell receptor beta chains from one sample in a study of blood T cell repertoires in COVID-19. The table came from immunoSEQ multiplex PCR; TCRdb's copy has only in-frame clones and leaves some out. The sample contains 250,000 to 350,000 clones, 88% of which appear only once. The sample was peripheral blood. All receptors come from a woman in her 30s with COVID-19, enrolled during active disease. The CDR3 runs from the conserved cysteine through the conserved F or W. A D gene is named only where the DNA matches it firmly. The size entry is marked missing in some rows and otherwise reads once, few, many or a size class.

>NA|NA|TRBJ1-1|TRBV12-3/TRBV12-4
TGTGCCAGCAGTTTTAGAGTGGACACTGAAGCTTTCTTT
CASSFRVDTEAFF
>NA|NA|TRBJ1-1|TRBV7-3
TGTGCCAGCAGCTTACAGGGTGGGTTCATGAACACTGAAGCTTTCTTT
CASSLQGGFMNTEAFF
>NA|TRBD1|TRBJ1-5|TRBV30
TGTGCCTGGAGTGTAGGGGGCAGGGGGAGACCTGGTGGCAATCAGCCCCAGCATTTT
CAWSVGGRGRPGGNQPQHF
>NA|NA|TRBJ1-1|TRBV5-1
TGCGCCAGCAGCCCGTGGGGGGAGAACACTGAAGCTTTCTTT
CASSPWGENTEAFF
>NA|TRBD2|TRBJ2-5|TRBV10-3
TGTGCCATCAAAACTAGCGGGAGTGGGTACCAAGAGACCCAGTACTTC
CAIKTSGSGYQETQYF
>NA|NA|TRBJ1-2|TRBV5-4
TGTGCCAGCAGCTTGGATTCAGGGTTAGGTGGCTACACCTTC
CASSLDSGLGGYTF
>NA|NA|TRBJ1-2|TRBV9
TGTGCCAGCAGCGTAGGGCAGGCCACGGGCTACACCTTC
CASSVGQATGYTF
>NA|NA|TRBJ1-5|TRBV30
TGTGCCTGGAGTGTTGGCACCCAGAACCAGCATTTT
CAWSVGTQNQHF
>NA|TRBD2|TRBJ2-1|TRBV15
TGTGCCACCAGCAGTTCCCCACTAGCGGGAGGAATTAATGAGCAGTTCTTC
CATSSSPLAGGINEQFF
>once|TRBD1|TRBJ2-3|TRBV19
TGTGCCAGTAGTATAGGCCAGGGGGCAGGCACAGATACGCAGTATTTT
CASSIGQGAGTDTQYF
>NA|NA|TRBJ1-4|TRBV2
TGTGCCAGCACTAACGGGTTGCTTGGGGAAAAACTGTTTTTT
CASTNGLLGEKLFF
>NA|NA|TRBJ1-2|TRBV29-1
TGCAGCGTTGACCATCTCGGGGGTTTGGATGGCTACACCTTC
CSVDHLGGLDGYTF
>NA|NA|TRBJ2-5|TRBV7-9
TGTGCCAGCAGCTTACCTATTGAGACCCAGTACTTC
CASSLPIETQYF
>few|TRBD1|TRBJ2-4|TRBV7-2
TGTGCCAGCAGCTTTCCCGGGACAGTAAACATTCAGTACTTC
CASSFPGTVNIQYF
>NA|NA|TRBJ2-3|TRBV29-1
TGCAGCGTTTTCGGGACATTTGGGGATACGCAGTATTTT
CSVFGTFGDTQYF
>once|NA|TRBJ2-3|TRBV19
TGTGCCAGTACTGTAGGCAGGGGTTTCACAGATACGCAGTATTTT
CASTVGRGFTDTQYF
>NA|NA|TRBJ2-5|TRBV25-1
TGTGCCAGCAGTGATAAGGACTATACAGAGACCCAGTACTTC
CASSDKDYTETQYF
>NA|NA|TRBJ2-4|TRBV3-1/TRBV3-2
TGTGCCAGCAGCCAAGCGGCGGGGCCTGTAGCCAAAAACATTCAGTACTTC
CASSQAAGPVAKNIQYF
>once|NA|TRBJ1-1|TRBV7-9
TGTGCCAGCAGCTTAGAGGGGGGGCGCAGGACTGAAGCTTTCTTT
CASSLEGGRRTEAFF
>NA|TRBD2|TRBJ2-3|TRBV11-2
TGTGCCAGCAGCTTAGTGGGGAGGGCTAGCGGGGTCGGTACGCAGTATTTT
CASSLVGRASGVGTQYF
>NA|NA|TRBJ2-1|TRBV1
TGCACCAGCAGCCAGTCGACAGGGACTAGCGGAGGAGAGTGGTACAATGAGCAGTTCTTC
CTSSQSTGTSGGEWYNEQFF
>NA|NA|TRBJ2-1|TRBV29-1
TGCAGCGGGGACATTGTGGGAGAGAACGAGCAGTTCTTC
CSGDIVGENEQFF
>NA|NA|TRBJ2-7|TRBV3-1/TRBV3-2
TGTGCCAGCAGCCCCGCGTACTCCTACGAGCAGTACTTC
CASSPAYSYEQYF
>NA|NA|TRBJ1-6|TRBV30
TGTGCCTGGACGGGGAGCTCCTATAATTCACCCCTCCACTTT
CAWTGSSYNSPLHF
>NA|TRBD1|TRBJ2-1|TRBV7-9
TGTGCCAGCAGTTCGACAGGGGGCGGCCAGTACCTCTACAATGAGCAGTTCTTC
CASSSTGGGQYLYNEQFF
>few|NA|TRBJ1-2|TRBV6-2/TRBV6-3
TGTGCCAGCAGTAGACCCAACAGGGAACGCTACACCTTC
CASSRPNRERYTF
>NA|NA|TRBJ2-7|TRBV18
TGTGCCAGCTCAAGGCGGGTGCTAGATACTACTCCCGAGCAGTACTTC
CASSRRVLDTTPEQYF
>NA|NA|TRBJ1-2|TRBV6-1
TGTGCCAGCAGTGAACAGGGTTCGAGTGGCTACACCTTC
CASSEQGSSGYTF
>NA|TRBD1|TRBJ1-4|TRBV19
TGTGCCACAGACAGGGGTGGAGGTGAAAAACTGTTTTTT
CATDRGGGEKLFF
>NA|NA|TRBJ1-6|TRBV10-3
TGTGCCATCAGACGGGACACCGATAATTCACCCCTCCACTTT
CAIRRDTDNSPLHF
>NA|NA|TRBJ1-2|TRBV5-4
TGTGCCAGCAGCTTTCCAGGACAAGCCTATGGCTACACCTTC
CASSFPGQAYGYTF
>NA|NA|TRBJ2-7|TRBV6-5
TGTGCCAGCAGGACGAGAGGGTTACTCTACGAGCAGTACTTC
CASRTRGLLYEQYF
>NA|TRBD2|TRBJ2-5|TRBV5-4
TGTGCCAGCAGCTTGATCCCAGTGGGAGGGAGAGAGACCCAGTACTTC
CASSLIPVGGRETQYF
>NA|TRBD2|TRBJ2-5|TRBV28
TGTGCCAGCAGTTCCGGGAGCGGGACGTACCAAGAGACCCAGTACTTC
CASSSGSGTYQETQYF
>NA|NA|TRBJ2-7|TRBV28
TGTGCCAGCAGTTCCGGGTCACACTACGAGCAGTACTTC
CASSSGSHYEQYF
>NA|NA|TRBJ2-1|TRBV6-5
TGTGCCAGCAGTTTTACAGGTTACAATGAGCAGTTCTTC
CASSFTGYNEQFF
>NA|NA|TRBJ1-1|TRBV9
TGTGCCAGCAGCGTAGGGGCAGGGCTGAACACTGAAGCTTTCTTT
CASSVGAGLNTEAFF
>NA|TRBD1|TRBJ2-1|TRBV28
TGTGCCAGCAGTCCCTACAGGGGACGCGTGGACAATGAGCAGTTCTTC
CASSPYRGRVDNEQFF
>NA|TRBD2|TRBJ2-7|TRBV9
TGTGCCAGCAGCCCCCGCCTAGCGGGAGACGAGCAGTACTTC
CASSPRLAGDEQYF
>NA|NA|TRBJ1-6|TRBV5-6
TGTGCCAGCAGCCAGGCGGGAGGAGGATATTCACCCCTCCACTTT
CASSQAGGGYSPLHF
>NA|NA|TRBJ2-1|TRBV27
TGTGCCAGCAGTATCTACGGGAGTGGTACCTACAATGAGCAGTTCTTC
CASSIYGSGTYNEQFF
>few|TRBD1|TRBJ2-7|TRBV24-1
TGTGCCACCAGTGACCCCGGGACAGGGGGCCTCGAGCAGTACTTC
CATSDPGTGGLEQYF
>NA|TRBD1|TRBJ1-1|TRBV30
TGTGCCTGGGACAGGGGAGGTACTGAAGCTTTCTTT
CAWDRGGTEAFF
>once|TRBD2|TRBJ2-7|TRBV6-4
TGTGCCAGCAGTCTCAGTCTAGCGGACTCCTACGAGCAGTACTTC
CASSLSLADSYEQYF
>NA|NA|TRBJ2-7|TRBV5-1
TGCGCCAGCTCCCCCCCGGGGGATACCCCCTACGAGCAGTACTTC
CASSPPGDTPYEQYF
>NA|TRBD2|TRBJ2-3|TRBV6-1
TGTGCCAGCAGTGAAGGAAAGCGGGAGTGGACAGATACGCAGTATTTT
CASSEGKREWTDTQYF
>NA|TRBD2|TRBJ2-3|TRBV9
TGTGCCAGCAGCGACCACCCCGGAACTAGCGGTGCAGATACGCAGTATTTT
CASSDHPGTSGADTQYF